The clone carrying this T cell receptor beta chain was recorded at least ten times. Its antigen is undetermined. Each CDR3 protein is one row after TCRdb ran MiXCR on the reads. The table has 100,000 to 150,000 distinct CDR3 sequences, roughly 8.2% seen once. With 3 bases removed from V and 4 bases from J, the gap between germline ends came to 12 bases. The CDR3 has 14 amino acids. The germline V gene has CDR1 SGHDN and CDR2 FVKESK. The sample is drawn from a study of T cell repertoires in cytomegalovirus infection. Looking at the study overall: Public TCR beta signature analysis indicated the presence of both CMV infection and matching HLA type.

Study outcomes and limitations: Ex vivo responses were dominated by HLA-C-restricted CMV-specific TCR beta clonotypes. Cumulated frequencies of public TCR beta families served to identify carriers of CMV plus the relevant HLA.

The source of this sequence is a human donor in good health (CMV status not recorded). Some clones in this sample may be carry-over from other donors' samples. The sequencing sample was made of PBMCs. The chain carries TRBV14 and TRBJ1-1; D is possibly TRBD1 (6 bases). This CDR3 reads CASSQNRASTEAFF. CDR3 sequence (DNA): TGTGCCAGCAGCCAGAACAGGGCGAGCACTGAAGCTTTCTTT.